These T cell receptor beta chains were read from a single sample in a study of blood T cells in healthy people across ages. TCRdb processed the 5' RACE reads anew with MiXCR; each CDR3 protein has one entry. Found here are about 640,000 distinct CDR3 sequences, 58% of them singletons; the top ten hold approximately 37%. The sample taken for sequencing was blood. The receptors originated from a man aged 55 to 70 in good health. Each CDR3 is given with its conserved first and last residue. The D gene is left open where the match is weak. Expanded clones are given a class, and other clones once, few, many or no size at all.

TRBV2,TRBD1,.,TRBJ2-3,TGTGCCAGCAGGCCACTGGGACAGAGCACAGATACGCAGTATTTT,CASRPLGQSTDTQYF
TRBV5-1,TRBD1,.,TRBJ2-3,TGCGCCAGCAGCTCAAATCCGGGACAGCGCACAGATACGCAGTATTTT,CASSSNPGQRTDTQYF
TRBV6-5,.,.,TRBJ1-2,TGTGCCAGCAGGCCGCCGGGGGACAAGGGGGTCTACACCTTC,CASRPPGDKGVYTF
TRBV10-3,.,.,TRBJ2-7,TGTGCCATCAGGTCTACCAACTACGAGCAGTACTTC,CAIRSTNYEQYF
TRBV9,.,few,TRBJ2-7,TGTGCCAGCAGCGCTACAGGGAATGGGGTGGGCGAGCAGTACTTC,CASSATGNGVGEQYF
TRBV7-2,.,few,TRBJ2-1,TGTGCCAGCAGCTTACGGCCTGGCAATGAGCAGTTCTTC,CASSLRPGNEQFF
TRBV4-1,.,few,TRBJ2-3,TGCGCCAGCAGCCAAGATCGCGGCCTAGATACGCAGTATTTT,CASSQDRGLDTQYF
TRBV29-1,.,.,TRBJ2-4,TGCAGCGTTGAAAGTCCGGGACTGAGGGTTCAGTACTTC,CSVESPGLRVQYF
TRBV3-1,.,.,TRBJ2-6,TGTGCCAGCAGCCAAGATCCTTGGGGTCGCTCTGGGGCCAACGTCCGGACTTTC,CASSQDPWGRSGANVRTF
TRBV5-1,.,few,TRBJ2-7,TGCGCCAGCAGCTTGGTTTGGGCGGCCCTACGTGGCGAGCAGTACTTC,CASSLVWAALRGEQYF
TRBV21-1,.,.,TRBJ2-2,TGTGCCAGCAGCAAAGTAAAAGCCCCTAAGAACCCGAACACCGGGGAGCTGTTTTTT,CASSKVKAPKNPNTGELFF
TRBV27,TRBD1,.,TRBJ1-6,TGTGCCAGCAGGACTCCGGGACAGGGTAATTCACCCCTCCACTTT,CASRTPGQGNSPLHF
TRBV5-1,.,.,TRBJ2-1,TGCGCCAGCAGCTTAGCTAGCCGGGCGAACAATGAGCAGTTCTTC,CASSLASRANNEQFF
TRBV27,TRBD2,few,TRBJ2-5,TGTGCCAGCAGTTTCCGGGGACTAGCGGGGGAGACCCAGTACTTC,CASSFRGLAGETQYF
TRBV5-1,.,many,TRBJ2-5,TGCGCCAGCAGCTTGGGAGGGTACCAAGAGACCCAGTACTTC,CASSLGGYQETQYF
TRBV7-9,.,.,TRBJ1-2,TGTGCCAGTAGCTTAGAAGCCGGGACGGGAGGAAATGGCTACACCTTC,CASSLEAGTGGNGYTF
TRBV10-3,TRBD1,.,TRBJ1-5,TGTGCCATCTCTACCGGGACAGGGAAGAATAGCAATCAGCCCCAGCATTTT,CAISTGTGKNSNQPQHF
TRBV9,.,once,TRBJ2-3,TGTGCCAGCAGCGGGGCCGGGGCTAGCACAGATACGCAGTATTTT,CASSGAGASTDTQYF
TRBV5-1,.,.,TRBJ2-3,TGCGCCGGCAGCTTGGTGTGGAAAGATACGCAGTATTTT,CAGSLVWKDTQYF
TRBV7-2,.,.,TRBJ2-1,TGTGCCAGCAGCTTAGCGCTGGCGGAGACGGACAATGAGCAGTTCTTC,CASSLALAETDNEQFF
TRBV9,.,few,TRBJ1-1,TGTGCCAGCAGCAAGACGGTTATGAACACTGAAGCTTTCTTT,CASSKTVMNTEAFF
TRBV6-5,TRBD2,few,TRBJ2-1,TGTGCCAGCAGTTACTCGCCTAGCGGGGGGGACAATGAGCAGTTCTTC,CASSYSPSGGDNEQFF
TRBV11-2,TRBD2,.,TRBJ2-7,TGTGCCAGCAGCCTTCTAGCGGGGGAGTACAATGAGCAGTACTTC,CASSLLAGEYNEQYF
TRBV29-1,.,.,TRBJ2-5,TGCAGCGTTGGCATCCGGGGGCCTAAGGATGAGCAGTACTTC,CSVGIRGPKDEQYF
TRBV20-1,TRBD2,.,TRBJ2-7,TGCAGTGCTTCAGGACTAGCGGGGGCCAGCTCCTACAATGAGCAGTACTTC,CSASGLAGASSYNEQYF
TRBV6-2/TRBV6-3,TRBD1,few,TRBJ1-2,TGTGCCAGCAGTCCTAGCCCCGGGACAGGGAGGTCAGGAGGCTACACCTTC,CASSPSPGTGRSGGYTF
TRBV7-2,.,.,TRBJ1-1,TGTGCCAGCAGCCCTGAAGGACGGCGGATGAACACTGAAGCTTTCTTT,CASSPEGRRMNTEAFF
TRBV5-1,TRBD2,.,TRBJ2-7,TGCGCCAGCAGCTTGAGCCTGGGGACTACCTACGAGCAGTACTTC,CASSLSLGTTYEQYF
TRBV5-1,TRBD2,.,TRBJ2-3,TGCGCCAGCAGCTCGACCGGCCGGGGGGCAGATACGCAGTATTTT,CASSSTGRGADTQYF
TRBV12-3/TRBV12-4,.,few,TRBJ2-1,TGTGCCAGCAGTTTAGGAGACCACGCCAATGAGCAGTTCTTC,CASSLGDHANEQFF
TRBV6-6,TRBD1,few,TRBJ2-7,TGTGCCAGCAGCCCCTCCGGGACAGGGGGCTCCTACGAGCAGTACTTC,CASSPSGTGGSYEQYF
TRBV6-6,.,.,TRBJ2-1,TGTGCCAGCAGTTACCGGAGCGGAGTCTACAATGAGCAGTTCTTC,CASSYRSGVYNEQFF
TRBV4-1,.,.,TRBJ2-7,TGCGCCAGCAGCCATGGGACTGTCTACTCCTACGAGCAGTACTTC,CASSHGTVYSYEQYF
TRBV15,TRBD1,few,TRBJ2-5,TGTGCCACCAGCAGCAGGGACAGTCGAGTGGGAGAGACCCAGTACTTC,CATSSRDSRVGETQYF
TRBV7-2,.,few,TRBJ2-3,TGTGCCAGCAGCGTCCGGGACCCCCGGGTGGCAGATACGCAGTATTTT,CASSVRDPRVADTQYF
TRBV29-1,.,few,TRBJ2-7,TGCAGCGTTTTGGGCTCCTACGAGCAGTACTTC,CSVLGSYEQYF
TRBV20-1,.,.,TRBJ2-7,TGCAGTGCTAGAGGATGGGTTGGGGGAGTAAGCTCCAATGAGCAGTACTTC,CSARGWVGGVSSNEQYF
TRBV12-3/TRBV12-4,TRBD2,.,TRBJ2-7,TGTGCCAGCCCCACCGGAGCGGGGGAATACGAGCAGTACTTC,CASPTGAGEYEQYF
TRBV20-1,TRBD2,.,TRBJ2-1,TGCAGTGCTAGGACGGCGGGGGGGCCCTACAATGAGCAGTTCTTC,CSARTAGGPYNEQFF
TRBV20-1,.,.,TRBJ2-7,TGCAGTGCTAGCAAACCGGGACTAGGGACAGATACCCAGTACTTC,CSASKPGLGTDTQYF
TRBV28,TRBD1,.,TRBJ2-1,TGTGCCATCTCCCCCAGTGACAGGGCCTATGAGCAGTTCTTC,CAISPSDRAYEQFF
TRBV5-1,.,few,TRBJ2-7,TGCGCCAGCAGCCTCACCCCACAGGGTGGAGGCTACGAGCAGTACTTC,CASSLTPQGGGYEQYF
TRBV7-9,.,few,TRBJ1-2,TGTGCCAGCAAGACGCCCGGCTATGGCTACACCTTC,CASKTPGYGYTF
TRBV6-4,.,.,TRBJ2-1,TGTGCCAGCAGTGATTTTTGGATCGAGGGCAATGAGCAGTTCTTC,CASSDFWIEGNEQFF
TRBV7-9,.,few,TRBJ1-1,TGTGCCAGCAGCTTAGGTTACGAAGCTTTCTTT,CASSLGYEAFF
TRBV29-1,TRBD1,.,TRBJ2-7,TGCAGCGCCGCCTGGGGCACCGGACAGGGGTCTCGCGAGCAGTACTTC,CSAAWGTGQGSREQYF
TRBV20-1,.,once,TRBJ2-3,TGCAGTGCTGCCGACCGGGGGCCCACAGATACGCAGTATTTT,CSAADRGPTDTQYF
TRBV7-2,TRBD2,.,TRBJ2-5,TGTGCCAGCAGCTTAGGGTGGGCGGGGGAAGAGACCCAGTACTTC,CASSLGWAGEETQYF
TRBV10-3,.,once,TRBJ2-7,TGTGCCATCACAGGGGGGGCGGACTACAATGAGCAGTACTTC,CAITGGADYNEQYF
TRBV14,TRBD1,.,TRBJ1-6,TGTGCCAGCAGCACATACAGGGGCCAACCCCTCCACTTT,CASSTYRGQPLHF
TRBV6-5,.,few,TRBJ2-5,TGTGCCAGCAGTTCGCCCGGACAGTTAGAGACCCAGTACTTC,CASSSPGQLETQYF
TRBV29-1,TRBD1,.,TRBJ2-1,TGCAGCGTTGAAGGACAGGGGGCCGATGAGCAGTTCTTC,CSVEGQGADEQFF
TRBV5-1,.,few,TRBJ1-6,TGCGCCAGCAGCTTGGGGCCGGCGGCACCCCTCCACTTT,CASSLGPAAPLHF
TRBV3-1,.,few,TRBJ1-6,TGTGCCAGCAGCCAAGGGCCGACCGGTTCATCACCCCTCCACTTT,CASSQGPTGSSPLHF
TRBV3-1,.,.,TRBJ2-2,TGTGCCAGCAGCCAACCCGGGGGTACTACCGGGGAGCTGTTTTTT,CASSQPGGTTGELFF